These 15 T cell receptor delta chains originate from one sample sequenced in a study of human gamma delta and Vdelta1 T cells. No antigens are known for them. TCRdb called clones from the PCR reads again using CATT. The sample records about 14,000 delta-chain clones, roughly 53% being singletons. Sequenced sample: Vdelta1 gamma-delta T cells from blood grown in culture (DOT cells). All receptors come from a human donor in good health.

The chain couples TRDV1 to TRDJ1; D unclear. CDR3 length equals 17 residues. Germline V gives CDR1 TSWWSYY, CDR2 QGS. Trimming left V 7 bases short and J 1 base short, with 22 bases between. CDR3 sequence (DNA): TGTGCTCTTGCCTGTCGACCGGGCCAAAAACGCACCGATAAACTCATCTTT. Translating gives CALACRPGQKRTDKLIF.

This rearrangement joins TRDV1 to TRDJ1; 12 nucleotides line up with TRDD3. CDR1 TSWWSYY and CDR2 QGS come from the germline V gene. The CDR3 totals 19 residues. Trimming took 4 bases from V and 0 from J; bases not matched to a gene: 12. CDR3 nucleotides: TGTGCTCTTGGGGCGAACGAATTGCTGGGGGATACGTACACCGATAAACTCATCTTT. Protein sequence: CALGANELLGDTYTDKLIF.

The chain recombines TRDV1 with TRDJ1; no definite D call. CDR1 and CDR2 from the germline V gene are TSWWSYY and QGS. CDR3 length: 13 residues. The V gene lost 5 bases and the J gene lost 5 bases, with 12 bases spanning the gap. The CDR3 DNA reads TGTGCTCTTGGGAAGAGGCCCTATGATAAACTCATCTTT. Translating it yields CALGKRPYDKLIF.

This sequence joins TRDV1 and TRDJ1, with D perhaps being TRDD2 or TRDD3 (6 bases each). Germline lookup yields CDR1 TSWWSYY and CDR2 QGS. V lost 0 bases and J 0 bases, leaving 44 bases between the germline ends. The CDR3 has 27 residues. The CDR3 region has the DNA TGTGCTCTTGGGGAACTAGTCCTACGTGTGGAAGCGGGGGAGACCTTAAGTCGGGGGTGTTACACCGATAAACTCATCTTT. Protein sequence: CALGELVLRVEAGETLSRGCYTDKLIF.

The chain couples TRDV1 to TRDJ1; D is possibly TRDD2 or TRDD3 (5 bases each). The ends were cut back, 4 bases at V and 0 bases at J, with 39 bases in the middle. This CDR3 comprises 24 residues. In germline, CDR1 is TSWWSYY, CDR2 QGS. The CDR3 sequence is CALGGLSSLLGVSGVKEYTDKLIF. CDR3 nucleotide sequence: TGTGCTCTTGGGGGTCTCTCATCCCTACTTGGAGTGAGTGGGGTCAAGGAGTACACCGATAAACTCATCTTT.

The chain joins TRDV1 to TRDJ1; weak D call: TRDD3 (6 bases). Per the germline V gene, CDR1 is TSWWSYY and CDR2 is QGS. The CDR3 spans 22 residues. V gave up 2 bases and J gave up 0 bases, with 31 bases separating them. CDR3 protein: CALGEAPRGELKQVPDTDKLIF. The CDR3, as DNA: TGTGCTCTTGGGGAAGCCCCTAGGGGGGAGCTCAAACAGGTACCCGACACCGATAAACTCATCTTT.

The chain is built from TRDV1 and TRDJ1; 9 bases line up with TRDD2. The CDR3 extends over 24 amino acids. Germline assignment: CDR1 TSWWSYY and CDR2 QGS. Losses at the gene ends were 4 bases for V and 1 base for J; bases not matched to a gene: 31. The CDR3, as DNA: TGTGCTCTTGGGGGGCGGCCTTCCTACCCTCTGAGGGATACAATGCGGGATTTCACCGATAAACTCATCTTT. Its translation is CALGGRPSYPLRDTMRDFTDKLIF.

A few counts support this clone. The chain carries TRDV1 and TRDJ2; D might be TRDD3 (6 bases). This CDR3 region has 16 residues. Germline-derived CDR1 and CDR2 are TSWWSYY and QGS. Trimming removed 2 bases at V and 6 bases at J, with 16 bases between. For the CDR3, the DNA is TGTGCTCTTGGGGAAACAAGCTACGACTGGGCAGCACAACTCTTCTTT. Amino acid sequence: CALGETSYDWAAQLFF.

The chain combines TRDV1 with TRDJ1; 11 bases are shared with TRDD3. This CDR3 contains 31 residues. Trimming took 0 bases from V and 7 from J; bases not matched to a gene: 52. CDR1 is TSWWSYY and CDR2 is QGS in the germline V gene. The CDR3 nucleotides read TGTGCTCTTGGGGAACTTGTTTTCCTTCCTACGGGGGTCGCTGGGGGATACAGAGTGGCACCAGGTGAAGGGGGAACACCTAAACTCATCTTT. As protein: CALGELVFLPTGVAGGYRVAPGEGGTPKLIF.

This clone was counted a few times. This chain links TRDV1 with TRDJ1, with TRDD3 identical over 10 bases. J was trimmed by 0 bases and V by 5 bases; bases with no gene match: 21. The CDR3 is 21 residues long. Germline V lookup: CDR1 TSWWSYY, CDR2 QGS. CDR3 coding DNA: TGTGCTCTTGGGCTTAAAATGGGGGATACTTTCCTGCCCCCATACACCGATAAACTCATCTTT. Amino acid sequence: CALGLKMGDTFLPPYTDKLIF.

The rearrangement joins TRDV1 to TRDJ1; the match to TRDD3 covers 11 bases. CDR1 is TSWWSYY and CDR2 is QGS in the germline V gene. This CDR3 has 21 residues. Unmatched junction bases numbered 18, after V lost 0 bases and J lost 3 bases. The CDR3 nucleotides read TGTGCTCTTGGGGAACTCCTCCCCCACTGGGGGATAAATTTTGCGGCCGATAAACTCATCTTT. Its protein is CALGELLPHWGINFAADKLIF.

The rearrangement joins TRDV1 to TRDJ1; D may be TRDD2 or TRDD3 (7 bases each). Germline V gene lookup returns CDR1 TSWWSYY and CDR2 QGS. The CDR3 consists of 21 residues. Trimming removed 4 bases at V and 0 bases at J, with 30 bases between. In nucleotides, the CDR3 is TGTGCTCTTGGGGCAACCCCAAATTCCTACTACTGGGGACCCTACACCGATAAACTCATCTTT. Amino acid sequence: CALGATPNSYYWGPYTDKLIF.

Relative to its sample, this clone is medium-sized. The rearrangement joins TRDV1 to TRDJ1; 9 bases are shared with TRDD3. V lost 2 bases, J lost 3 bases, and 16 bases stayed unmatched. CDR3 size: 19 residues. The germline CDR1 and CDR2 sequences are TSWWSYY and QGS. CDR3 coding DNA: TGTGCTCTTGGGGAAAGACCGAGTCTGGGGGATGTTCCATCCGATAAACTCATCTTT. Translation gives CALGERPSLGDVPSDKLIF.

The J gene is TRDJ1, the V gene TRDV1; a weak D match, TRDD3 (5 bases). V was pared by 4 bases and J by 2 bases, with 29 bases between. The CDR3 loop spans 20 amino acids. The germline V gene encodes CDR1 TSWWSYY and CDR2 QGS. Here the CDR3 reads CALGAPITEVGSGGTDKLIF. For the CDR3, the DNA is TGTGCTCTTGGGGCACCGATTACCGAGGTGGGGTCGGGAGGTACCGATAAACTCATCTTT.

The rearrangement uses TRDV1 and TRDJ1, with 11 bases matching TRDD3. Trimming removed 0 bases from V and 1 base from J; junction bases left unmatched: 16. The CDR3 length is 21 residues. Germline V lookup: CDR1 TSWWSYY, CDR2 QGS. The CDR3: CALGELFCVLGDIACTDKLIF. CDR3 in DNA: TGTGCTCTTGGGGAACTTTTTTGCGTACTGGGGGATATCGCCTGCACCGATAAACTCATCTTT.